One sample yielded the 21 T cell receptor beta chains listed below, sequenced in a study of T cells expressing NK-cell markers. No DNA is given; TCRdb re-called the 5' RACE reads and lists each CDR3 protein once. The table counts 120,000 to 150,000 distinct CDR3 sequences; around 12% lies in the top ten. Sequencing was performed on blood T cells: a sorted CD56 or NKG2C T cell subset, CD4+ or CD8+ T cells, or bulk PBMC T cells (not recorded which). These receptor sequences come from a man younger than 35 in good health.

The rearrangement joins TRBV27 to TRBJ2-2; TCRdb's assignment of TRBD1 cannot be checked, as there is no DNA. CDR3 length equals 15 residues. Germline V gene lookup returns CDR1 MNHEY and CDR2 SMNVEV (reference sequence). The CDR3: CASTYGVLGTGELFF.

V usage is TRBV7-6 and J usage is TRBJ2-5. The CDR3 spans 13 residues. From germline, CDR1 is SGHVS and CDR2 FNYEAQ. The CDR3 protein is CASSLAEGETQYF.

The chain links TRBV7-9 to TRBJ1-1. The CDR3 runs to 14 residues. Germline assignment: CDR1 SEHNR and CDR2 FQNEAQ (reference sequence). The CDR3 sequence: CASSLGGEVTEAFF.

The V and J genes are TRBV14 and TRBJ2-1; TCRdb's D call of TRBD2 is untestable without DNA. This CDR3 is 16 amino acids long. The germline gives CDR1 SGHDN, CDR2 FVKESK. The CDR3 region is CASSQGSSGRWNEQFF.

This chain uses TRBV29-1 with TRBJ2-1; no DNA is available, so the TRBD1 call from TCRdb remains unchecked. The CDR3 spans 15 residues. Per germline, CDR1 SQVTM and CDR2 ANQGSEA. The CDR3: CSVEGTGRTYNEQFF.

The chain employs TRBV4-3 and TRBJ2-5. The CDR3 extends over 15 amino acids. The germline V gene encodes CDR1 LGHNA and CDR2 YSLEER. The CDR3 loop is CASSQVIGNQETQYF.

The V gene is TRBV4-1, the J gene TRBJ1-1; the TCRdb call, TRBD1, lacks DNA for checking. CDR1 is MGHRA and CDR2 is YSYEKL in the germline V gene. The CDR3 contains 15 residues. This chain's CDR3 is CASSQSGTGGPKAFF.

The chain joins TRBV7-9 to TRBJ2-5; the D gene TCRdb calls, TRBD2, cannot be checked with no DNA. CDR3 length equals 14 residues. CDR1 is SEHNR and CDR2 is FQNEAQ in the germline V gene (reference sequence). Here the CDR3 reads CASSHAGNGETQYF.

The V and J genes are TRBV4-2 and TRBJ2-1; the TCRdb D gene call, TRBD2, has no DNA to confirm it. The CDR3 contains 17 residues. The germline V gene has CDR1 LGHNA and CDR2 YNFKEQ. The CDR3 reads CASSQDDTGLAGVGWFF.

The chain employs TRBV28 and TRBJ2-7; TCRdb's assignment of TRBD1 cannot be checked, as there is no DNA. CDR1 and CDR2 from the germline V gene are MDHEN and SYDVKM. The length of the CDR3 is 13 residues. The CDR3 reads CASRPVQGREQYF.

Here the CDR3 reads CASDLLDYNEQFF. The chain links TRBV7-9 to TRBJ2-1. The CDR3 is 13 amino acids. CDR1 and CDR2 (germline): SEHNR, FQNEAQ (reference sequence). Looking up the rest from reference TRBV7-9 and TRBJ2-1 gives the full variable domain: DTGVSQNPRHKITKRGQNVTFRCDPISEHNRLYWYRQTLGQGPEFLTYFQNEAQLEKSRLLSDRFSAERPKGSFSTLEIQRTEQGDSAMYLCASDLLDYNEQFFGPGTRLTVL.

The CDR3: CAWSAGTSYEQYF. This chain links TRBV30 with TRBJ2-7. The CDR3 sequence is 13 residues long. Germline V lookup: CDR1 GTSNPN, CDR2 SVGIG (reference sequence).

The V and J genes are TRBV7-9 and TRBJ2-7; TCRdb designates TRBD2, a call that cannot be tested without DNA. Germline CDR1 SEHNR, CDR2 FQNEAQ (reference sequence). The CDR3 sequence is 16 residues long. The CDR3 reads CASRPNLGPYSYEQYF.

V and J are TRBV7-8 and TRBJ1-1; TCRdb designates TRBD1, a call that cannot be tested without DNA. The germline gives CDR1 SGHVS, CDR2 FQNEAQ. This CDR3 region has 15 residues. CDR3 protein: CASSPQAGQNTEAFF.

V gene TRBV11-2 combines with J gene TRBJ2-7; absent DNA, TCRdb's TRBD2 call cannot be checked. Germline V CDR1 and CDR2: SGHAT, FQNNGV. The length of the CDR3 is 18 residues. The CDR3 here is CASSFPGLAGASSYEQYF.

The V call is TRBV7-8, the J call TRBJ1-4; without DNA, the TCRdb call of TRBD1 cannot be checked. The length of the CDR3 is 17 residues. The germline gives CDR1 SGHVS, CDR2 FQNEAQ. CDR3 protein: CASSIGPGRVANEKLFF.

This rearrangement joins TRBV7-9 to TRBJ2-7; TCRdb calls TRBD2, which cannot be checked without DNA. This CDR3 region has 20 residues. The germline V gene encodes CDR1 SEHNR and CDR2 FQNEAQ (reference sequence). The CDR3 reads CASTSMGSYRQTSGSHEQYF.

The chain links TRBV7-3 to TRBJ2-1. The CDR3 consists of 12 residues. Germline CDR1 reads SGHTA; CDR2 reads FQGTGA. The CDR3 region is CASSWKDGEQFF.

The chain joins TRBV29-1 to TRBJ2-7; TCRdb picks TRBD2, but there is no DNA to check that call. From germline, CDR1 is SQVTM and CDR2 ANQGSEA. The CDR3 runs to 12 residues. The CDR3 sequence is CSVRQGGNEQYF.

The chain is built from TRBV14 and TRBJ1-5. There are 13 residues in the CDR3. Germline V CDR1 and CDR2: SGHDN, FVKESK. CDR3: CASSRGPNQPQHF.

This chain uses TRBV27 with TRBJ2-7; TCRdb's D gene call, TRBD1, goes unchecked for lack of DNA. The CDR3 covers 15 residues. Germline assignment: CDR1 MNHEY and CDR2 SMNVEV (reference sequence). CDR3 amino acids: CASSSYRGFSYEQYF.